This record looks at one T cell receptor (beta chain) sequence and its context. The target antigen is unknown. This entry is derived from a study of brain T cells in children with intractable seizures. Overall study results and limits: Pre- and post-surgery blood differed in depth, so pre-surgery absences may be undersampling.

Clones were sequenced by immunoSEQ multiplex PCR, and TCRdb holds only the in-frame ones, with some missing. The data show 300,000 to 400,000 clones, 93% seen once. Time point meaning: blood from clinic visit 5 months post-surgery; TSC patient then seizure free. Sequencing was limited to surgery cases with top T cell transcript signatures in brain tissue. Pre-surgery treatment included at least one anti-epileptic drug. This clonotype was sampled from a boy under three years old with tuberous sclerosis and intractable seizures. Source: peripheral blood, taken roughly 5 months after surgery.

CDR3 amino acids: CASSLIVGRDRVYEQYF. CDR3 nucleotide sequence: TGTGCCAGCAGTTTAATAGTCGGGAGGGACAGGGTATACGAGCAGTACTTC. This chain uses TRBV27 with TRBJ2-7, with a tentative D call TRBD1 (9 bases). The CDR3 is made up of 17 amino acids. V was clipped by 2 bases and J by 4 bases, with 21 bases between them. Germline V gives CDR1 MNHEY, CDR2 SMNVEV (reference sequence).